One sample yielded the 27 T cell receptor beta chains listed below, sequenced in a study of shared clonotypes between healthy human individuals. CD45RO-negative cells were positively selected for CCR7, leaving out terminally differentiated effector memory CD45RA+ cells. Libraries were prepared by immunoSEQ multiplex PCR; TCRdb keeps only in-frame clonotypes and omits some of them. This table has around 560,000 clones, 85% to 95% appearing once. What was sequenced was naive CD8+ T cells sorted from blood. These receptors all come from a woman aged 30 to 39 in good health.

The V call is TRBV7-2, the J call TRBJ2-7; unclear D gene. CDR1 and CDR2 from the germline V gene are SGHTA and FQGNSA. The CDR3 spans 12 residues. Trimming shortened V by 5 bases and J by 7 bases, and 12 bases separated the two germline ends. CDR3 amino acids: CASSPHFLEQYF. CDR3 bases: TGTGCCAGCAGCCCACACTTCTTGGAGCAGTACTTC.

V and J are TRBV7-9 and TRBJ2-5; unclear D gene. CDR3 size: 16 residues. With 1 base removed from V and 1 base from J, the gap between germline ends came to 13 bases. Germline V CDR1 and CDR2: SEHNR, FQNEAQ (reference sequence). CDR3 protein: CASSLEQVYLQETQYF. The CDR3 DNA sequence: TGTGCCAGCAGCTTAGAGCAGGTTTATCTCCAAGAGACCCAGTACTTC.

This clone showed up just once. The V and J genes are TRBV5-4 and TRBJ2-1, with 7 nucleotides matching TRBD2. The CDR3 contains 17 residues. V gave up 1 base and J gave up 8 bases; unmatched junction bases: 15. The germline V gene encodes CDR1 SGHNT and CDR2 YYREEE (reference sequence). CDR3 in DNA: TGTGCCAGCAGCTTGTCCGGCGGGAGCCTACCTTTCCATGAGCAGTTCTTC. Translating it yields CASSLSGGSLPFHEQFF.

A single count supports this clone. The chain combines TRBV6-5 with TRBJ2-7, with D hard to call. The CDR3 is made up of 14 amino acids. Trimming took 2 bases from V and 4 from J, leaving 12 bases between them. From germline, CDR1 is MNHEY and CDR2 SVGAGI. This CDR3 is CASSYGSAEYEQYF. The DNA of the CDR3 is TGTGCCAGCAGTTACGGATCGGCAGAATACGAGCAGTACTTC.

The chain couples TRBV5-6 to TRBJ2-3; the D is unclear. V lost 2 bases, J lost 4 bases, and 5 bases lay in between. This CDR3 is built from 12 residues. Germline V gives CDR1 SGHDT, CDR2 YYEEEE. CDR3 sequence: CASSLRADTQYF. CDR3 sequence (DNA): TGTGCCAGCAGCTTAAGGGCAGATACGCAGTATTTT.

The V call is TRBV27, the J call TRBJ2-7; 7 bases line up with TRBD2. From germline, CDR1 is MNHEY and CDR2 SMNVEV (reference sequence). This CDR3 is 16 amino acids long. With 5 bases clipped from V and 7 bases from J, the junction kept 17 bases outside the gene matches. CDR3 sequence reads: CASSRPPGWEGYEQYF. The CDR3 DNA reads TGTGCCAGCAGTCGTCCCCCAGGTTGGGAGGGTTATGAGCAGTACTTC.

This clone was recorded once. The chain joins TRBV2 to TRBJ2-7; D unclear. The CDR3 is 11 residues long. The V end lost 7 bases, the J end lost 2 bases, and 6 bases lay between the germline ends. Per germline, CDR1 SNHLY and CDR2 FYNNEI. This chain's CDR3 is CASITAYEQYF. The DNA of the CDR3 is TGTGCCAGCATCACGGCCTACGAGCAGTACTTC.

This clone was found once. The genes are TRBV4-1 and TRBJ1-1; D uncertain. Trimming removed 4 bases from V and 1 base from J, with 13 bases in between. Germline CDR1 is MGHRA and CDR2 is YSYEKL. There are 15 residues in the CDR3. This CDR3 reads CASSRPHLKNTEAFF. The CDR3, as DNA: TGCGCCAGCAGCCGACCCCACCTAAAGAACACTGAAGCTTTCTTT.

The rearrangement uses TRBV27 and TRBJ2-5; maybe TRBD2 (5 bases). The closer fit of TRBJ2-7 to the DNA end suggests the J call may be wrong. Per the germline V gene, CDR1 is MNHEY and CDR2 is SMNVEV (reference sequence). The CDR3 consists of 11 residues. The DNA of the CDR3 is TGTGCCAGCATCGAGGGTTACGAGCAGTACTTC. Translating gives CASIEGYEQYF.

The chain has TRBV18 and TRBJ2-1; D gene uncertain. The CDR3 is made up of 13 amino acids. V was pared by 0 bases and J by 4 bases, with 4 bases between. CDR1 is KGHSH, CDR2 LQKENI, per germline. The CDR3, as DNA: TGTGCCAGCTCACCACCGGGGTACAATGAGCAGTTCTTC. It is translated as CASSPPGYNEQFF.

This clone came up once. The CDR3 region is CASQVEAFF. The CDR3 region has the DNA TGTGCCAGCCAGGTTGAAGCTTTCTTT. The chain has TRBV27 and TRBJ1-1; no definite D call. The V end was cut by 8 bases, the J end by 7 bases, with 5 bases between. Looked up from germline, CDR1 is MNHEY and CDR2 is SMNVEV (reference sequence). CDR3 length: 9 residues.

The V and J genes are TRBV27 and TRBJ2-3; possibly TRBD2 for D (6 bases). The V end lost 6 bases, the J end lost 2 bases, and 12 bases lay between the germline ends. Germline V CDR1 and CDR2: MNHEY, SMNVEV (reference sequence). CDR3 length equals 14 residues. In nucleotides, the CDR3 is TGTGCCAGCAGCTTTAGCGGCCACACAGATACGCAGTATTTT. This translates into CASSFSGHTDTQYF.

This clone was seen once. This chain connects TRBV13 to TRBJ2-1; weak D call: TRBD1 (6 bases). Trimming cost V 5 bases and J 2 bases, with 10 bases left between them. From germline, CDR1 is PRHDT and CDR2 FYEKMQ (reference sequence). This CDR3 has 14 residues. The CDR3 sequence: CASSPRTAYNEQFF. CDR3 bases: TGTGCCAGCAGCCCCCGGACAGCCTACAATGAGCAGTTCTTC.

The chain employs TRBV7-9 and TRBJ1-3; no definite D call. V was pared by 0 bases and J by 9 bases, with 18 bases between. The CDR3 length is 16 residues. CDR1 is SEHNR and CDR2 is FQNEAQ in the germline V gene (reference sequence). This CDR3 is CASSLASNTPRGTIYF. The CDR3, as DNA: TGTGCCAGCAGCTTAGCTTCTAACACCCCGCGGGGCACCATATATTTT. Using reference TRBV7-9 and TRBJ1-3 for the parts outside the CDR3, the full variable domain is DTGVSQNPRHKITKRGQNVTFRCDPISEHNRLYWYRQTLGQGPEFLTYFQNEAQLEKSRLLSDRFSAERPKGSFSTLEIQRTEQGDSAMYLCASSLASNTPRGTIYFGEGSWLTVV.

The chain recombines TRBV15 with TRBJ2-1; no definite D call. The V end was cut by 3 bases, the J end by 7 bases, with 7 bases between. Looked up from germline, CDR1 is LNHNV and CDR2 is YYDKDF (reference sequence). There are 12 residues in the CDR3. CDR3 sequence (DNA): TGTGCCACCAGCAGGACGGCAAATGAGCAGTTCTTC. Its protein is CATSRTANEQFF.

This chain connects TRBV2 to TRBJ2-3, with 9 bases identical to TRBD2. CDR3 size: 15 residues. The trim removed 0 bases at V and 5 bases at J, leaving 3 bases unmatched. Germline loops: CDR1 SNHLY, CDR2 FYNNEI. The CDR3 nucleotides are TGTGCCAGCAGTGAAGCTAGCGGGAGTGGAGATACGCAGTATTTT. Protein product: CASSEASGSGDTQYF.

Regarding this clone: The missing conserved phenylalanine or tryptophan at the end of this CDR3 makes a read error likely. The DNA is omitted, as the CDR3 cannot be located on it reliably, and the CDR3 follows TCRdb's listing. V gene TRBV6-1 combines with J gene TRBJ1-2. Looked up from germline, CDR1 is MNHNS and CDR2 is SASEGT. The CDR3 is 12 amino acids in total, end residues counted. Here the CDR3 reads CASRINDVSLQL.

In its sample, this clone was seen once. The chain is built from TRBV19 and TRBJ2-7, with TRBD1 matching over 10 bases. Trimming removed 5 bases from V and 7 bases from J; junction bases left unmatched: 8. Germline CDR1 reads LNHDA; CDR2 reads SQIVND (reference sequence). The CDR3 runs 14 residues. CDR3 bases: TGTGCCAGTAGTCCGGGACAGGGGACTGGGGAGCAGTACTTC. Its protein is CASSPGQGTGEQYF.

The rearrangement joins TRBV10-3 to TRBJ2-7; D gene unclear. CDR1 ENHRY and CDR2 SYGVKD come from the germline V gene. The CDR3 is 12 residues long. V gave up 7 bases and J gave up 2 bases, with 9 bases separating them. The CDR3 is CAIMGSTYEQYF. Written as DNA, the CDR3 is TGTGCCATCATGGGCAGCACCTACGAGCAGTACTTC.

J is TRBJ1-6 and V is TRBV27; TRBD1 is a possible D gene (6 bases). Germline V gene lookup returns CDR1 MNHEY and CDR2 SMNVEV (reference sequence). The CDR3 runs to 13 residues. V was cut by 3 bases and J by 6 bases, with 6 bases left in between. CDR3 nucleotides: TGTGCCAGCAGTTTGGGGGCTAATTCACCCCTCCACTTT. Translation: CASSLGANSPLHF.

The rearrangement links TRBV4-1 to TRBJ1-4, with a weak D call TRBD1 (5 bases). Germline V gene sequence: CDR1 MGHRA, CDR2 YSYEKL. V gave up 2 bases and J gave up 7 bases, with 14 bases separating them. CDR3 length equals 15 residues. The CDR3 loop reads CASSQIKGVSEKLFF. CDR3 nucleotide sequence: TGCGCCAGCAGCCAAATTAAAGGGGTGTCTGAAAAACTGTTTTTT.

The rearrangement joins TRBV5-4 to TRBJ2-5; the D is unclear. CDR3 size: 12 residues. The germline V gene has CDR1 SGHNT and CDR2 YYREEE (reference sequence). The germline V and J ends were trimmed by 2 bases and 5 bases, with 7 bases remaining between them. The CDR3 nucleotides read TGTGCCAGCAGCTTTGTCGATGAGACCCAGTACTTC. It translates to CASSFVDETQYF.

The genes are TRBV11-3 and TRBJ2-2; D is ambiguous. The CDR3 covers 14 residues. V was shortened by 5 bases and J by 5 bases, with 12 bases between the two germline ends. The germline V gene encodes CDR1 SGHNT and CDR2 YENEEA. The CDR3 DNA reads as TGTGCCAGCAGCCCTCGTTATAAGACCGGGGAGCTGTTTTTT. Protein sequence: CASSPRYKTGELFF.

The chain carries TRBV5-1 and TRBJ1-2; D unclear. The CDR3 loop spans 14 amino acids. Trimming took 4 bases from V and 5 from J, leaving 15 bases between them. Germline CDR1 SGHRS, CDR2 YFSETQ. The CDR3: CASSHRAPRYGYTF. For the CDR3, the DNA is TGCGCCAGCAGCCACCGCGCACCAAGATATGGCTACACCTTC.

The V and J genes are TRBV5-6 and TRBJ2-7; TRBD2 matches 7 bases. Germline V gives CDR1 SGHDT, CDR2 YYEEEE. Germline trimming cut 4 bases from V and 2 bases from J; bases unmatched to any gene: 9. The CDR3 runs to 15 residues. Here the CDR3 reads CASSPGKRGTYEQYF. CDR3 in DNA: TGTGCCAGCAGCCCTGGGAAGCGGGGCACCTACGAGCAGTACTTC.

The chain is built from TRBV28 and TRBJ1-5; D ambiguous. The ends were cut back, 5 bases at V and 1 base at J, with 12 bases in the middle. The germline CDR1 and CDR2 sequences are MDHEN and SYDVKM. This CDR3 spans 15 amino acids. The CDR3 nucleotides read TGTGCCAGCAGTCCGTTTCTGGGAAGCAATCAGCCCCAGCATTTT. This sequence encodes CASSPFLGSNQPQHF.

The genes are TRBV6-5 and TRBJ1-2; 8 bases are a match to TRBD1. Germline CDR1 and CDR2: MNHEY and SVGAGI. V dropped 4 bases and J dropped 4; count of bases not matched to a gene: 8. The CDR3 runs 15 residues. CDR3 in amino acids: CASSFVTGEVYGYTF. CDR3 sequence (DNA): TGTGCCAGCAGTTTTGTGACAGGGGAGGTCTATGGCTACACCTTC.